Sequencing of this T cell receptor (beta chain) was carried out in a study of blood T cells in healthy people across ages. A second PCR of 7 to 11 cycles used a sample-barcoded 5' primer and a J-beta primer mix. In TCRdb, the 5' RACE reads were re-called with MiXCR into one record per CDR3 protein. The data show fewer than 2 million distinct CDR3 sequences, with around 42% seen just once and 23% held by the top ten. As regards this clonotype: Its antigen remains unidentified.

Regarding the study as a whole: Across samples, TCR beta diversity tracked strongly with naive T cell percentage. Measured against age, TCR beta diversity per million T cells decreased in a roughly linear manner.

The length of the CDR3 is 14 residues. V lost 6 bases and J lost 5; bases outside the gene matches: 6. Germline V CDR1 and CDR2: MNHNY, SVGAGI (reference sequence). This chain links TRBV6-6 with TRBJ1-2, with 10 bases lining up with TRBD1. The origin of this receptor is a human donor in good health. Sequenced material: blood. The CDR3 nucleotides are TGTGCCAGCAGAGGGACAGGGGCGGGATATGGCTACACCTTC. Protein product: CASRGTGAGYGYTF.